This TCR beta chain appears in the sequencing data of a study of blood T cell repertoires in COVID-19. A few counts support this clone. Per germline, CDR1 MNHEY and CDR2 SMNVEV (reference sequence). The CDR3 loop spans 16 amino acids. Trimming removed 7 bases from V and 0 bases from J, with 19 bases in between. The protocol was immunoSEQ multiplex PCR, while the TCRdb copy is restricted to in-frame clones and leaves out a portion. The sample records around 170,000 clones, roughly 85% being singletons. V usage is TRBV27 and J usage is TRBJ2-7; D gene uncertain. The specimen sequenced was peripheral blood. The TCR comes from a man over 45 with active or convalescent COVID-19. The CDR3 region has the DNA TGTGCCAGCAAGTTTATCGGCGGCAGTTCCTCCTACGAGCAGTACTTC. Its protein is CASKFIGGSSSYEQYF.